These 10 T cell receptor beta chains originate from one sample sequenced in a study of T cells after posttransplantation cyclophosphamide. Cyclophosphamide on days +3 and +4 followed busulfan-fludarabine conditioning and a marrow graft. The assay was immunoSEQ multiplex PCR, and TCRdb's table has in-frame clones only and misses some. The sample presents thousands of clones, none singletons. The material sequenced was PBMCs, taken after allogeneic stem cell transplant with posttransplant cyclophosphamide. These receptors all stem from a female patient in her 50s who received an allogeneic stem cell transplant from an unrelated donor, was CMV-positive, and had acute GVHD only. Some T cells may trace back to the graft donor.

In its sample, this clone was seen many times. V usage is TRBV7-2 and J usage is TRBJ1-2; 9 nucleotides align to TRBD1. The V gene's germline CDR1 is SGHTA and CDR2 FQGNSA. V shed 5 bases and J 4 bases; nucleotides not matched to a gene: 2. The CDR3 consists of 13 residues. CDR3 protein: CASSADRGYGYTF. The CDR3 coding sequence is TGTGCCAGCAGCGCGGACAGGGGCTATGGCTACACCTTC.

This clone was picked up many times. The chain joins TRBV19 to TRBJ2-2; TRBD2 matches at 15 bases. Germline-derived CDR1 and CDR2 are LNHDA and SQIVND (reference sequence). V lost 5 bases and J lost 2; bases outside the gene matches: 6. The CDR3 is 18 residues long. The CDR3 reads CASSSLGLAGGNTGELFF. In DNA form, the CDR3 reads TGTGCCAGTAGTTCCCTGGGACTAGCGGGAGGTAACACCGGGGAGCTGTTTTTT.

This clone is termed medium-sized. The chain recombines TRBV14 with TRBJ2-5, with D possibly being TRBD1 (5 bases). V lost 6 bases to trimming and J lost 1 base, with 12 bases between them. The CDR3 is 14 residues long. Germline V gives CDR1 SGHDN, CDR2 FVKESK. Written as DNA, the CDR3 is TGTGCCAGCAGATCCGACAGAAGCCAAGAGACCCAGTACTTC. Protein sequence: CASRSDRSQETQYF.

At least ten counts were recorded for this clone. This rearrangement joins TRBV7-9 to TRBJ1-1; 11 nucleotides agree with TRBD1. V shed 1 base, J shed 0 bases, and the junction held 1 base outside the gene matches. The germline V gene has CDR1 SEHNR and CDR2 FQNEAQ (reference sequence). The CDR3 has 16 residues. The CDR3 loop reads CASSLGDRGMNTEAFF. For the CDR3, the DNA is TGTGCCAGCAGCTTAGGGGACAGGGGGATGAACACTGAAGCTTTCTTT.

This clone was picked up a small number of times. This sequence joins TRBV30 and TRBJ1-2; TRBD1 matches at 7 bases. Germline values: CDR1 GTSNPN, CDR2 SVGIG (reference sequence). This CDR3 is built from 14 residues. The V and J ends lost 2 bases and 8 bases, in that order; junction bases with no gene match: 11. CDR3 amino acids: CAWSLGGGAWGYTF. The CDR3 DNA follows: TGTGCCTGGAGTCTAGGAGGGGGCGCGTGGGGCTACACCTTC.

By frequency in the sample, this clone is medium-sized. V gene TRBV5-6 combines with J gene TRBJ2-1, with 8 bases matching TRBD2. Trimming took 0 bases from V and 4 from J; bases not matched to a gene: 6. This CDR3 has 16 amino acids. In germline, CDR1 is SGHDT, CDR2 YYEEEE. The CDR3 nucleotides are TGTGCCAGCAGCTTGGAAGGACTAGCCGGATACAATGAGCAGTTCTTC. Amino acids: CASSLEGLAGYNEQFF.

This clone came up many times. The gene calls are TRBV6-5 and TRBJ2-3; TRBD2 matches at 8 bases. With 10 bases clipped from V and 4 bases from J, the junction kept 1 base outside the gene matches. Germline V lookup: CDR1 MNHEY, CDR2 SVGAGI. The CDR3 runs 11 residues. In nucleotides, the CDR3 is TGTGCCATCGGGAGGGCAGATACGCAGTATTTT. This translates into CAIGRADTQYF.

The sample holds many counts of this clone. V is TRBV6-1 and J is TRBJ2-3; 7 bases are shared with TRBD2. The junction had 8 bases not matched to a gene; V was cut back by 2 bases and J by 9 bases. Germline V gives CDR1 MNHNS, CDR2 SASEGT. The CDR3 length is 14 residues. The CDR3 sequence: CASSERAGVRTQYF. Written as DNA, the CDR3 is TGTGCCAGCAGTGAAAGGGCGGGAGTAAGGACGCAGTATTTT.

This clone was counted at least ten times. This chain links TRBV7-9 with TRBJ2-2; a possible D gene is TRBD2 (5 bases). Trimming took off 6 bases at V and 1 base at J, with 9 bases between the two ends. This CDR3 is built from 14 residues. Germline CDR1 is SEHNR and CDR2 is FQNEAQ (reference sequence). The CDR3 spells CASRQAENTGELFF. The CDR3 DNA sequence: TGTGCCAGCAGACAAGCGGAGAACACCGGGGAGCTGTTTTTT.

This clone occurred many times. The chain joins TRBV30 to TRBJ1-1; D ambiguous. The germline V and J ends were trimmed by 4 bases and 7 bases, with 13 bases remaining between them. Germline V gene sequence: CDR1 GTSNPN, CDR2 SVGIG (reference sequence). CDR3 length: 12 residues. The CDR3 coding sequence is TGTGCCTGGACCCCCCAGCGGAATGAAGCTTTCTTT. This translates into CAWTPQRNEAFF. The full variable domain, completed using reference TRBV30 and TRBJ1-1, is SQTIHQWPATLVQPVGSPLSLECTVEGTSNPNLYWYRQAAGRGLQLLFYSVGIGQISSEVPQNLSASRPQDRQFILSSKKLLLSDSGFYLCAWTPQRNEAFFGQGTRLTVV.